The 22 T cell receptor beta chains below were found in one sample sequenced in a study of blood T cell repertoires in COVID-19. Data came from immunoSEQ multiplex PCR; TCRdb stores just in-frame clones and leaves some out. This table has around 700,000 clones, approximately 90% appearing once. The source material was peripheral blood. Source of these receptors: a young woman with acute or convalescent COVID-19.

V and J are TRBV6-2 or TRBV6-3 and TRBJ1-1, with TRBD1 as a possible D gene (5 bases). Trimming removed 6 bases at V and 4 bases at J, with 12 bases between. CDR3 length equals 13 residues. CDR1 and CDR2 (germline): MNHEY, SVGEGT. The CDR3 region is CASSRGGGTEAFF. DNA of the CDR3: TGTGCCAGCAGCCGCGGGGGGGGCACTGAAGCTTTCTTT.

The chain combines TRBV25-1 with TRBJ1-1; TRBD1 aligns across 9 bases. Looked up from germline, CDR1 is MGHDK and CDR2 is SYGVNS. The CDR3 is 15 residues long. V was pared by 4 bases and J by 3 bases, with 6 bases of the junction left unmatched. The CDR3 DNA reads as TGTGCCAGCAGTGCATACAGGGGGCTAGACACTGAAGCTTTCTTT. Its protein is CASSAYRGLDTEAFF.

This sequence joins TRBV10-3 and TRBJ2-3; 13 bases agree with TRBD2. J gave up 4 bases and V 2 bases, and 6 bases lay outside the gene matches. CDR1 is ENHRY, CDR2 SYGVKD, per germline. The CDR3 is 17 amino acids. CDR3 coding DNA: TGTGCCATCAGTGAGCCCACTAGCGGGGGGGCTTCAGATACGCAGTATTTT. It encodes CAISEPTSGGASDTQYF.

This chain links TRBV5-6 with TRBJ2-7; D unclear. Germline loops: CDR1 SGHDT, CDR2 YYEEEE. This CDR3 has 13 residues. V dropped 0 bases and J dropped 0 bases, with 4 bases sitting between them. The CDR3 nucleotides are TGTGCCAGCAGCTTGGCCGGCTCCTACGAGCAGTACTTC. It specifies CASSLAGSYEQYF.

The chain uses TRBV7-9 and TRBJ2-7, with 8 bases that match TRBD1. The CDR3 has 15 amino acids. Germline V gene lookup returns CDR1 SEHNR and CDR2 FQNEAQ (reference sequence). V lost 2 bases to trimming and J lost 4 bases; unmatched junction nucleotides: 7. This CDR3 is CASSLQGGQVYEQYF. DNA of the CDR3: TGTGCCAGCAGCTTACAAGGGGGACAGGTATACGAGCAGTACTTC.

The chain couples TRBV27 to TRBJ1-1; 7 positions match TRBD1. From germline, CDR1 is MNHEY and CDR2 SMNVEV (reference sequence). The CDR3 runs to 14 residues. J was trimmed by 3 bases and V by 5 bases; bases with no gene match: 6. CDR3 sequence: CASSTTGAYTEAFF. In nucleotides, the CDR3 is TGTGCCAGCAGTACAACAGGGGCCTACACTGAAGCTTTCTTT.

The gene calls are TRBV19 and TRBJ2-5; D is perhaps TRBD1 (5 bases). The V gene lost 5 bases and the J gene lost 4 bases, with 8 bases spanning the gap. CDR1 is LNHDA and CDR2 is SQIVND in the germline V gene (reference sequence). The length of the CDR3 is 12 residues. CDR3 in DNA: TGTGCCAGTAGTGCAGGGTCAGAGACCCAGTACTTC. It codes for CASSAGSETQYF.

As concerns this clone: The same CDR3 can be traced to other DNA sequences in this sample. The chain is built from TRBV5-1 and TRBJ2-7; D unclear. The CDR3 contains 14 residues. Trimming took 0 bases from V and 1 from J, leaving 8 bases between them. CDR1 and CDR2 from the germline V gene are SGHRS and YFSETQ. CDR3 amino acids: CASSLGAGSYEQYF. CDR3 bases: TGCGCCAGCAGCTTGGGGGCAGGATCCTACGAGCAGTACTTC.

J is TRBJ1-2 and V is TRBV2; 8 bases align to TRBD1. The CDR3 is 15 amino acids. V lost 2 bases to trimming and J lost 4 bases; unmatched junction nucleotides: 6. CDR1 is SNHLY and CDR2 is FYNNEI in the germline V gene. The chain's CDR3 is CASSEYPGGSYGYTF. The CDR3 nucleotides read TGTGCCAGCAGTGAATATCCAGGGGGCTCCTATGGCTACACCTTC.

The rearrangement links TRBV5-4 to TRBJ2-3; 8 bases agree with TRBD1. Trimming cost V 4 bases and J 2 bases; bases outside gene matches: 6. Germline-derived CDR1 and CDR2 are SGHNT and YYREEE (reference sequence). The CDR3 totals 15 residues. CDR3 nucleotides: TGTGCCAGCAGCCAACCCAGGGGGCCCACAGATACGCAGTATTTT. Its protein product is CASSQPRGPTDTQYF.

CDR3: CATSRGDYSVRDTQYF. CDR3 bases: TGTGCCACCAGCAGAGGGGACTACTCCGTTAGGGATACGCAGTATTTT. The chain combines TRBV15 with TRBJ2-3, with 7 bases aligning to TRBD2. Germline trimming cut 1 base from V and 6 bases from J; bases unmatched to any gene: 10. The CDR3 is made up of 16 amino acids. Germline CDR1 is LNHNV and CDR2 is YYDKDF (reference sequence).

V gene TRBV25-1 combines with J gene TRBJ1-2; TRBD1 is a possible D gene (5 bases). Germline V gene sequence: CDR1 MGHDK, CDR2 SYGVNS. The V end was cut by 4 bases, the J end by 10 bases, with 19 bases between. This CDR3 has 14 residues. The CDR3 spells CASSGPGTTVAYTF. The CDR3 DNA reads as TGTGCCAGCAGTGGGCCTGGGACTACTGTAGCCTACACCTTC.

V and J are TRBV7-2 and TRBJ1-2, with D possibly matching TRBD1 (5 bases). Trimming removed 3 bases at V and 4 bases at J, with 9 bases between. The CDR3 runs to 13 residues. In germline, CDR1 is SGHTA, CDR2 FQGNSA. The CDR3 DNA sequence: TGTGCCAGCAGCTTCGGGGGAGGCTATGGCTACACCTTC. Its translation is CASSFGGGYGYTF.

J is TRBJ1-2 and V is TRBV12-5; 10 bases align to TRBD1. The CDR3 loop spans 13 amino acids. The ends lost 7 bases at V and 6 bases at J; junction bases unmatched: 5. Germline lookup yields CDR1 LGHNT and CDR2 FRNRAP. CDR3 nucleotides: TGTGCTAGTGCCCCGACAGGGGGCCATGGCTACACCTTC. This translates into CASAPTGGHGYTF.

The chain uses TRBV24-1 and TRBJ1-2; D not resolved. The germline V gene encodes CDR1 KGHDR and CDR2 SFDVKD. The CDR3 sequence is 11 residues long. V lost 9 bases to trimming and J lost 9 bases, with 13 bases between them. Written as DNA, the CDR3 is TGTGCCACCCACCACGGAGGGCGCTACACCTTC. The encoded protein is CATHHGGRYTF.

V is TRBV24-1 and J is TRBJ1-2, with 10 bases fitting TRBD1. This CDR3 has 15 residues. CDR1 is KGHDR and CDR2 is SFDVKD in the germline V gene. J was trimmed by 8 bases and V by 4 bases; bases with no gene match: 9. CDR3 region: CATSESRQGARGYTF. Written as DNA, the CDR3 is TGTGCCACCAGTGAATCCCGACAGGGGGCGCGGGGCTACACCTTC.

This chain joins TRBV27 and TRBJ2-2, with 12 bases fitting TRBD2. CDR1 is MNHEY, CDR2 SMNVEV, per germline (reference sequence). Trimming took 6 bases from V and 5 from J; bases not matched to a gene: 7. CDR3 length: 16 amino acids. The CDR3 region has the DNA TGTGCCAGCAGACTAGCGGGGGGCCCGGGGACCGGGGAGCTGTTTTTT. It encodes CASRLAGGPGTGELFF.

This clone occurred once. Other DNA sequences in the sample encode the same CDR3. The V call is TRBV7-9, the J call TRBJ1-1; D is unresolved. The CDR3 length is 13 residues. Germline CDR1 reads SEHNR; CDR2 reads FQNEAQ (reference sequence). V shed 3 bases and J shed 2 bases, with 7 bases lying between them. The CDR3 region has the DNA TGTGCCAGCAGCTTCCCGGGAAACACTGAAGCTTTCTTT. The encoded protein is CASSFPGNTEAFF.

The rearrangement joins TRBV7-8 to TRBJ2-7; 8 positions agree with TRBD1. V shed 4 bases and J 7 bases; nucleotides not matched to a gene: 12. CDR3 length equals 15 residues. Germline V gives CDR1 SGHVS, CDR2 FQNEAQ. The CDR3 DNA reads as TGTGCCAGCAGCTCTATCGGGACAGGAGTAGGGGAGCAGTACTTC. Translation gives CASSSIGTGVGEQYF.

The chain joins TRBV3-1 (or the pseudogene TRBV3-2) to TRBJ1-1; TRBD1 aligns across 7 bases. Germline CDR1 reads LGHDT; CDR2 reads YNNKEL (reference sequence). With 3 bases clipped from V and 6 bases from J, the junction kept 10 bases outside the gene matches. The length of the CDR3 is 15 residues. The CDR3 region is CASSHTDRVKPEAFF. The CDR3 nucleotides read TGTGCCAGCAGCCATACCGACAGGGTGAAACCTGAAGCTTTCTTT.

In DNA, the CDR3 is TGTGCCAGCAGCGTTGTCGGGCGGGGCACAGATACGCAGTATTTT. This encodes CASSVVGRGTDTQYF. The genes are TRBV9 and TRBJ2-3, with D tentatively TRBD2 (5 bases). The ends were cut back, 2 bases at V and 1 base at J, with 11 bases in the middle. The CDR3 has 15 amino acids. CDR1 and CDR2 (germline): SGDLS, YYNGEE.

The gene calls are TRBV6-2 or TRBV6-3 and TRBJ1-4; tentative D call: TRBD1 (6 bases). CDR1 is MNHEY and CDR2 is SVGEGT in the germline V gene. Trimming took off 4 bases at V and 7 bases at J, with 19 bases between the two ends. The CDR3 loop spans 16 amino acids. The CDR3 DNA follows: TGTGCCAGCAGTTTAATCACAGGGTTAGTGGGTGAAAAACTGTTTTTT. This sequence encodes CASSLITGLVGEKLFF.